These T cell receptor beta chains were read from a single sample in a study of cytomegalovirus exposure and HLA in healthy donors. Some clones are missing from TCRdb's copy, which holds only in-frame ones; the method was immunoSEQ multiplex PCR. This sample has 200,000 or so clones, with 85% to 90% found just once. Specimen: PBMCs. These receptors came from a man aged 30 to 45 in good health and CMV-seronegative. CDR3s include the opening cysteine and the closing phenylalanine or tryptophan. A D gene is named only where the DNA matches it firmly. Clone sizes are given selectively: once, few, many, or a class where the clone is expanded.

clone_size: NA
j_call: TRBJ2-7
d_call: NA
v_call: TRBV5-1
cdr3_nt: TGCGCCAGCAGCCCTGGCGGCTATCCGTACGAGCAGTACTTC
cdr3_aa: CASSPGGYPYEQYF

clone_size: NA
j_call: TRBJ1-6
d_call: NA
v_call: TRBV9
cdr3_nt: TGTGCCAGCAGCGTAGACGTTAGTTCACCCCTCCACTTT
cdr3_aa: CASSVDVSSPLHF

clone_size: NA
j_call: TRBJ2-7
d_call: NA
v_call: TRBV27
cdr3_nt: TGTGCCAGCAGTTCGGTAGAGAGTTACTACGAGCAGTACTTC
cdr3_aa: CASSSVESYYEQYF

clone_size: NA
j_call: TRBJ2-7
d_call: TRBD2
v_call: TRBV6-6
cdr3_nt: TGTGCCAGCAGTTACATGCTAGCGGGAGTCTACGAGCAGTACTTC
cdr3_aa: CASSYMLAGVYEQYF

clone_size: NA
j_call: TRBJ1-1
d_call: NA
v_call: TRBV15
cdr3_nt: TGTGCCACCAGTTCCTACCAAAACACTGAAGCTTTCTTT
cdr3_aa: CATSSYQNTEAFF

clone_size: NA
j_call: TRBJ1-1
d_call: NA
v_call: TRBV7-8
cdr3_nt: TGTGCCAGCAGCCAGACAACGACCGGAGCTTTCTTT
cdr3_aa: CASSQTTTGAFF

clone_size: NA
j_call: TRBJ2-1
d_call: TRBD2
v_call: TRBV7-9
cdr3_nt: TGTGCCAGCAGCCCCCCAGGCGGGAGGGCCGACAATGAGCAGTTCTTC
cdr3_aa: CASSPPGGRADNEQFF

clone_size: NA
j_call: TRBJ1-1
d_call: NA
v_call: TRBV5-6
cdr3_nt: TGTGCCAGCAGCGTCGGAGCCTACACTGAAGCTTTCTTT
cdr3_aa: CASSVGAYTEAFF

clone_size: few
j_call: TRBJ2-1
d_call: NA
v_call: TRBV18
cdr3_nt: TGTGCCAGCTCACCAGGAGGGGGCCGCAACAATGAGCAGTTCTTC
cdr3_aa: CASSPGGGRNNEQFF

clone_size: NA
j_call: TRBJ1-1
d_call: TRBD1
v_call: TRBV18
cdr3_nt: TGTGCCAGCTCACCACCGGCGGGACAGGGGGGCTTAGCTTTCTTT
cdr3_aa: CASSPPAGQGGLAFF

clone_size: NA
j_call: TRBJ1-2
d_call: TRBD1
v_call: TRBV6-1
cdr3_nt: TGTGCCAGCCTAAGATTGGGACAGGTACATGGCTACACCTTC
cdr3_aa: CASLRLGQVHGYTF

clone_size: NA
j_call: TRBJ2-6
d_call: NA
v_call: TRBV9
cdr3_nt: TGTGCCAGCAGCGTTGAAGGGGCTGGGGCCAACGTCCTGACTTTC
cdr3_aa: CASSVEGAGANVLTF

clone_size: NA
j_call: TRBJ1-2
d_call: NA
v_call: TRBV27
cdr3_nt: TGTGCCAGCAGTCTAACAGCTAACTATGGCTACACCTTC
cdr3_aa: CASSLTANYGYTF

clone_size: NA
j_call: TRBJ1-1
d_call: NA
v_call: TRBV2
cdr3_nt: TGTGCCAGCTCCAGGCGGAACACTGAAGCTTTCTTT
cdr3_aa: CASSRRNTEAFF

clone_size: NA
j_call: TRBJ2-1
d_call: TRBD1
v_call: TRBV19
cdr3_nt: TGTGCCAGTAGTCCGACCCGACAGGGTCACAATGAGCAGTTCTTC
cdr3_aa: CASSPTRQGHNEQFF

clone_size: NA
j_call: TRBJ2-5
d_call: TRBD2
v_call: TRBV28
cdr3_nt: TGTGCCAGCAGTTTAGCGGGGGACCTACAAGAGACCCAGTACTTC
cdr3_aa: CASSLAGDLQETQYF

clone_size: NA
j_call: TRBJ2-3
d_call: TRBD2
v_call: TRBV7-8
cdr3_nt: TGTGCCAGCAGCTTATCCGCTAGCGGGAGGGGAACAGATACGCAGTATTTT
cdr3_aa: CASSLSASGRGTDTQYF

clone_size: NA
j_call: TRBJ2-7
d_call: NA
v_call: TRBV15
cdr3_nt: TGTGCCACCAGCACAATAAGCGGAAAATCCTACGAGCAGTACTTC
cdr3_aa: CATSTISGKSYEQYF

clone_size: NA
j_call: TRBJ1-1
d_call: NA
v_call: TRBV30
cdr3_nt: TGTGCCTGGAGTTATATCGTCACTGAAGCTTTCTTT
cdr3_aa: CAWSYIVTEAFF

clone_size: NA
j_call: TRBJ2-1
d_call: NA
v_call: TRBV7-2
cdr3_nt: TGTGCCAGCAGCTCATCCCTGGGGGCGAATGAGCAGTTCTTC
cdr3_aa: CASSSSLGANEQFF

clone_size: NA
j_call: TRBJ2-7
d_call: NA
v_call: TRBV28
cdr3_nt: TGTGCCAGCAGTTTTACAGCCCCGACCTACGAGCAGTACTTC
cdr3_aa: CASSFTAPTYEQYF

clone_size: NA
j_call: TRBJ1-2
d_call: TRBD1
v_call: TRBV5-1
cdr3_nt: TGCGCCAGCAGTAGGGGACAGGGGGCTGAAGGCTACACCTTC
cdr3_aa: CASSRGQGAEGYTF

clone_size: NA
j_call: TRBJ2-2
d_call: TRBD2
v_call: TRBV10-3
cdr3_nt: TGTGCCATCAGCGGACCGGGACTAGAAACCGGGGAGCTGTTTTTT
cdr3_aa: CAISGPGLETGELFF

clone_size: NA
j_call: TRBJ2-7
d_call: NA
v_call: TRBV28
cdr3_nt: TGTGCCAGCAGCCTGCCCGGGGTAAGGGAGCAGTACTTC
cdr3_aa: CASSLPGVREQYF

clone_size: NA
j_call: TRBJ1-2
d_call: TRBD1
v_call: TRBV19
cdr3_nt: TGTGCCAGTAGTCCCACAGGGGGCACGGGCTACACCTTC
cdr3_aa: CASSPTGGTGYTF

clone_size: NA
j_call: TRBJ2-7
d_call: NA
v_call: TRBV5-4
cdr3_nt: TGTGCCAGCAGCCATGGGGGCCGGGGCGACGAGCAGTACTTC
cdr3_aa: CASSHGGRGDEQYF

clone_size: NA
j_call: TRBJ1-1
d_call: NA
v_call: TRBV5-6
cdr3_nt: TGTGCCAGCAGCTTGGACGGGGGGGCCTCGAGACTTGAAGCTTTCTTT
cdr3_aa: CASSLDGGASRLEAFF

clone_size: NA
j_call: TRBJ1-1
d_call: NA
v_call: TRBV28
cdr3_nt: TGTGCCAGCAGCCTACAGGGTTTTATGAACACTGAAGCTTTCTTT
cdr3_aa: CASSLQGFMNTEAFF

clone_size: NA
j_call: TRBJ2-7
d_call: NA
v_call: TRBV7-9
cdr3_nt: TGTGCCAGCAGTCGACAGTCCTACGAGCAGTACTTC
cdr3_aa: CASSRQSYEQYF

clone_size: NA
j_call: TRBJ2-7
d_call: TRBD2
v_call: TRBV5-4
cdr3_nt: TGTGCCAGCAGCTTGGTAGTTCTAGCGGGGACTTCCTACGAGCAGTACTTC
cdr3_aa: CASSLVVLAGTSYEQYF

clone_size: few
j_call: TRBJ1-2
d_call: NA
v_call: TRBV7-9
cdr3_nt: TGTGCCAGCGCCGAGGATCGCTACGGCTACACCTTC
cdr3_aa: CASAEDRYGYTF

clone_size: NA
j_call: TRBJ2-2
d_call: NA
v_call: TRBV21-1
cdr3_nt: TGTGCCAGCAGCAAACAACTAAATCGGGGACAGGGGTTCACCGGGGAGCTGTTTTTT
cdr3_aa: CASSKQLNRGQGFTGELFF

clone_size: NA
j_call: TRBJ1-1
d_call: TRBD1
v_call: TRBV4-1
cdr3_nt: TGCGCCAGCAGCCAAGATCAGGTCCGGGACAGTAGTAACACTGAAGCTTTCTTT
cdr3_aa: CASSQDQVRDSSNTEAFF